This paragraph covers one T cell receptor (beta chain) sequence. This clonotype was counted ten times or more. Its cognate antigen has yet to be identified. Base qualities were left out, and no much larger clone turns up one base away. From the cysteine up to the phenylalanine, the CDR3 has a length of 17 residues. Only CDR3 DNA is held: 51 bases, read in frame from base 1. The V end gives up 1 base and the J end 4 bases, leaving 8 bases in the junction not matched to a gene. CDR1 SGHAT and CDR2 FQNNGV are derived from the germline V gene. This record belongs to a study of T cell repertoires in cytomegalovirus infection (dated by TCRdb to the late 2010s). In the study overall: The HLA type of each donor mattered for the analysis, because public TCR beta signatures pointed to carriage of CMV infection along with the matching HLA type. Results the study describes overall, beyond this receptor: In both this cohort and an independent cohort of over 350 donors, the cumulative frequency of public TCR beta family members distinguished carriers of CMV infection plus the relevant HLA type. The ex vivo response was dominated by HLA-C-restricted CMV-specific TCR beta clonotypes, and the single most frequent clonotype in two of eight donors was supplied by these HLA-C-restricted clonotypes.

TCRdb records Illumina HiSeq 1500 as the sequencer. TCRdb trimmed public reads at Q25 via fastp, called clones via MiXCR and kept in-frame beta chains. Every entry covers one CDR3 protein and lists the most common genes and DNA from its rows. This sample comprises hundreds of thousands of distinct CDR3 sequences, approximately 24% of them detected only once. The ten largest account for less than 9.5% of the sample. Material: CD8+ T cells from PBMCs. Here the chain combines TRBV11-2 and TRBJ2-2, and 8 bases in between align with TRBD1. The clonotype was recovered from a human donor in good health (CMV status not recorded). Some clones in this sample may be carry-over from other donors' samples. The DNA sequence follows: TGTGCCAGCAGCTTAGTGGTGACAGGGGCAGTCACCGGGGAGCTGTTTTTT. It translates to CASSLVVTGAVTGELFF.